The clone carrying this T cell receptor (beta chain) has just a few counts. Germline values: CDR1 KGHSH, CDR2 LQKENI. Unmatched junction bases numbered 5, after V lost 4 bases and J lost 0 bases. This CDR3 region has 15 residues. This sample was taken from a study of T cells after yellow fever vaccination. TCRdb independently ran MiXCR on the 5' RACE reads; one entry per CDR3 protein. The sample yields over 70,000 distinct CDR3 sequences, around 7% seen once. The source is a young man who received the YFV17D yellow fever vaccine. This specimen consisted of CD8+ T cells sorted from PBMCs, obtained on the day of the yellow fever booster vaccination. V is TRBV18 and J is TRBJ1-1; TRBD1 matches 7 bases. CDR3 coding DNA: TGTGCCAGCTCACTGCAGGGGGGAATGAACACTGAAGCTTTCTTT. It codes for CASSLQGGMNTEAFF.